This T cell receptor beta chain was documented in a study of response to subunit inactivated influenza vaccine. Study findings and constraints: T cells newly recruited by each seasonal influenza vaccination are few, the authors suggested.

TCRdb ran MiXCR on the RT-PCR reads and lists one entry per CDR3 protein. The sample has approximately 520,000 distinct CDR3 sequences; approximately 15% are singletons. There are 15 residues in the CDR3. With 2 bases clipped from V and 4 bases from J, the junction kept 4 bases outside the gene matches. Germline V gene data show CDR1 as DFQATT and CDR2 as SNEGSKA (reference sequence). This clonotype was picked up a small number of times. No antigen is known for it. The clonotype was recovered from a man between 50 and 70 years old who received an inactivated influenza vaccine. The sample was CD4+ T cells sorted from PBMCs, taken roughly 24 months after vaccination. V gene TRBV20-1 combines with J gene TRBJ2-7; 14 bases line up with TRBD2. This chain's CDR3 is CSARPGLAGAYEQYF. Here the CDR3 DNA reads TGCAGTGCTAGACCGGGACTAGCGGGAGCATACGAGCAGTACTTC.